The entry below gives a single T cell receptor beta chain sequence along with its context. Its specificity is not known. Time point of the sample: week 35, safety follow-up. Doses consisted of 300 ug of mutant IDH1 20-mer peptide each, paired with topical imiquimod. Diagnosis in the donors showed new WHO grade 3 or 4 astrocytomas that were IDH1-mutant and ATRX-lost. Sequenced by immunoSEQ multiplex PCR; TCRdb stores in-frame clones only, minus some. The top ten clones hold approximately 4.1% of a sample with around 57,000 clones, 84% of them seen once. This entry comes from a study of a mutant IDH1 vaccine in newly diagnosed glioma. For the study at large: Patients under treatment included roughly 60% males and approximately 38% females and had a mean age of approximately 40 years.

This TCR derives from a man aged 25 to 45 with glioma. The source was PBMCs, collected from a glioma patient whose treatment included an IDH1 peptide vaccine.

CDR3 loop: CASKTTSTDTQYF. CDR3 coding DNA: TGCGCCAGCAAGACGACTAGCACAGATACGCAGTATTTT. The V and J genes are TRBV5-1 and TRBJ2-3; D ambiguous. V lost 6 bases and J lost 0, with 8 bases in between. CDR1 is SGHRS, CDR2 YFSETQ, per germline. The CDR3 extends over 13 amino acids.